This T cell receptor beta chain is drawn from a study of blood T cell repertoires in COVID-19. Study overall: Acute and convalescent COVID-19 specimens originated in the United States, Italy and Spain. From T cells, B-cell-depleted T cells, or PBMCs came the material, which was cDNA or gDNA.

Per the original methods: Reference gene primer amplification in the assay estimated nucleated cell counts. Here immunoSEQ multiplex PCR was the method, and the copy in TCRdb shows in-frame clones only, minus some. V, J and clone size are taken as reported in that table, and D and trimming were inferred from the DNA itself. The data hold approximately 300,000 clones, with 90% observed a single time. In assigning cohorts, the study relied on participant-reported clinical history. This CDR3 comprises 14 residues. Germline CDR1 is SGHRS and CDR2 is YFSETQ. V shed 2 bases and J shed 5 bases, with 13 bases lying between them.

Sequencing used PBMCs or T cells enriched from blood (not recorded which). This receptor was taken from a woman aged 18-29 years with acute COVID-19. V is TRBV5-1 and J is TRBJ1-1, with D tentatively TRBD1 (5 bases). The CDR3 sequence: CASSLGETPTEAFF. The CDR3 coding sequence is TGCGCCAGCAGCTTAGGGGAAACTCCTACTGAAGCTTTCTTT.